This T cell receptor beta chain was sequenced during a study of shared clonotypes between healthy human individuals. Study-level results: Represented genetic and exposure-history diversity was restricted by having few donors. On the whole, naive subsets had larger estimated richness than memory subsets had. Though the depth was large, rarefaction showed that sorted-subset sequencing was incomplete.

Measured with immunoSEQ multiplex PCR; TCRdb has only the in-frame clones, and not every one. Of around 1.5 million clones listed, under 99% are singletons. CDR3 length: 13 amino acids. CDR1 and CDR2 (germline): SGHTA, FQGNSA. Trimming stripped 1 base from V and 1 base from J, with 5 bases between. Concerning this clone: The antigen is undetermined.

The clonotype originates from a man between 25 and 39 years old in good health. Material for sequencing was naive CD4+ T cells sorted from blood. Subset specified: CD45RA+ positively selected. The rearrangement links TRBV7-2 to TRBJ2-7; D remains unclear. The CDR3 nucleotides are TGTGCCAGCAGCTTAGAGTATTCCTACGAGCAGTACTTC. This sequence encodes CASSLEYSYEQYF.